The T cell receptor beta chain described here comes from a study of shared clonotypes between healthy human individuals. Looking at the study overall: Serving as donors were two women and a few men, whose ages spanned 18 to 49. Study-level findings and limits: In general, naive subsets displayed greater estimated richness than memory subsets did.

The CDR3 loop spans 15 amino acids. With 2 bases removed from V and 3 bases from J, the gap between germline ends came to 14 bases. The germline gives CDR1 MDHEN, CDR2 SYDVKM. Deep-level assay runs were performed. Clones were sequenced by immunoSEQ multiplex PCR, and TCRdb holds only the in-frame ones, with some missing. The repertoire includes roughly 2,500,000 clones, over 85% of them detected once, and about 0.34% sits in the top ten. Turning to this clone: Its specificity is not known. The same CDR3 can be traced to other DNA sequences in this sample.

From CD4+ cells came CD45RA+ naive and CD45RA-negative memory subsets. The V and J genes are TRBV28 and TRBJ2-7; possibly TRBD1 or TRBD2 for D (5 bases each). Sequencing was performed on naive CD4+ T cells from PBMCs. Subset of the sample: CD45RA+ positively selected. The receptor's source is a man younger than 35 in good health. Some clones in this sample may be carry-over from other donors' samples. CDR3 sequence: CASSLTGTENYEQYF. As DNA, the CDR3 is TGTGCCAGCAGTTTAACTGGGACGGAGAACTACGAGCAGTACTTC.